This T cell receptor (beta chain) was identified during a study of cytomegalovirus exposure and HLA in healthy donors. The CDR3 totals 13 residues. Germline assignment: CDR1 MNHEY and CDR2 SVGAGI. With 2 bases removed from V and 7 bases from J, the gap between germline ends came to 11 bases. Researchers ran the PCR with 60 Vbeta and 13 Jbeta primers. The method was immunoSEQ multiplex PCR; TCRdb's version includes in-frame clones alone and lacks a portion of them. The repertoire holds tens of thousands of clones, with roughly 85% as singletons. The chain couples TRBV6-5 to TRBJ2-5; D unresolved. Input material: PBMCs. This receptor was identified in a female donor in good health and CMV-seronegative. This CDR3 is CASSYRQAGTQYF. DNA for the CDR3: TGTGCCAGCAGTTACAGGCAAGCAGGGACCCAGTACTTC.